This TCR beta chain was captured in a study of blood T cell repertoires in COVID-19. Trimming at V came to 3 bases and at J to 5 bases, leaving 8 bases not matched to a gene. The length of the CDR3 is 15 residues. Germline CDR1 reads SGHTS; CDR2 reads YDEGEE. Assay used: immunoSEQ multiplex PCR; TCRdb lists only in-frame clones, some missing. The sample has around 210,000 clones, roughly 88% seen once; the top ten hold 18%. Input material: peripheral blood. The chain links TRBV5-8 to TRBJ2-5; 9 bases fit TRBD1. This TCR derives from a man aged 50 to 60 with COVID-19, enrolled during active disease. The chain's CDR3 is CASSSRDRDAETQYF. The CDR3 DNA follows: TGTGCCAGCAGCTCCCGGGACAGGGATGCCGAGACCCAGTACTTC.